This T cell receptor (beta chain) was captured in a study of naive and memory T cell subsets. Study outcomes and limitations: Clonotypes here are unpaired alpha or beta chain sequences. From naive to CM, EM and EMRA, diversity decreased and Gini increased.

This clonotype came up a few times. The target antigen is unknown. An equimolar mix of two oligonucleotides served as the beta constant-region primer for TRBC1 and TRBC2. TCRdb ran MiXCR on the UMI-ligation and nested PCR reads and lists one entry per CDR3 protein. The sample lists about 150,000 distinct CDR3 sequences, approximately 15% seen once, with approximately 0.13% in the top ten. This sequence originates from a human donor in good health. Material for sequencing was naive CD4+ T cells from blood.

CDR3 residues: CSARDEESITGELFF. The CDR3 coding sequence is TGCAGTGCTAGAGATGAGGAGTCTATCACCGGGGAGCTGTTTTTT. The chain joins TRBV20-1 to TRBJ2-2, with D unclear. Germline CDR1 reads DFQATT; CDR2 reads SNEGSKA (reference sequence). V was shortened by 0 bases and J by 4 bases, with 12 bases between the two germline ends. CDR3 length equals 15 residues.